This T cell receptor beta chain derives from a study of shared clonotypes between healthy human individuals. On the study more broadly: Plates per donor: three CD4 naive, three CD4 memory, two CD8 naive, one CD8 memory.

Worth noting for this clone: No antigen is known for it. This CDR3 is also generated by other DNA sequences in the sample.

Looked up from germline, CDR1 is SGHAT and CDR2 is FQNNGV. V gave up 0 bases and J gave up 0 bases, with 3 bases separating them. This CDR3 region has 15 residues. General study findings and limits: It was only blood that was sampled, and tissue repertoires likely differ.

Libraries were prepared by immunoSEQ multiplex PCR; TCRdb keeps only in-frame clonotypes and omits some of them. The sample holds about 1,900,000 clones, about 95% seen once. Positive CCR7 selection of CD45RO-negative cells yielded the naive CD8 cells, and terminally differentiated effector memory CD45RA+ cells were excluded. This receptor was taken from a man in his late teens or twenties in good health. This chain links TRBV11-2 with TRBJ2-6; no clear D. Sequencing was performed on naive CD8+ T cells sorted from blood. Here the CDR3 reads CASSLEPSGANVLTF. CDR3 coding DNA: TGTGCCAGCAGCTTAGAGCCCTCTGGGGCCAACGTCCTGACTTTC.